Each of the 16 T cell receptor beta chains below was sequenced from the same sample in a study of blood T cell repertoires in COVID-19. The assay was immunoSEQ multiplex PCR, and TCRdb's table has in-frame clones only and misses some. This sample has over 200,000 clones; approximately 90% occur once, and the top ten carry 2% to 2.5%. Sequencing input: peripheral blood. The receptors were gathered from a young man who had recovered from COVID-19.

CDR3 nucleotide sequence: TGTGCCATCAGCCGACAGGGTAGTAGGGGCACTGAAGCTTTCTTT. This encodes CAISRQGSRGTEAFF. This chain links TRBV10-3 with TRBJ1-1; the match to TRBD1 covers 7 bases. V lost 6 bases and J lost 4; bases outside the gene matches: 11. This CDR3 has 15 residues. Germline V gene sequence: CDR1 ENHRY, CDR2 SYGVKD.

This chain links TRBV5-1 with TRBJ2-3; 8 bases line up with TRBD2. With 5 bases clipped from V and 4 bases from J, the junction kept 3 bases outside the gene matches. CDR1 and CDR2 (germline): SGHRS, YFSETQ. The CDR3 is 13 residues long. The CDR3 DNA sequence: TGCGCCAGCAGTCCGGGAGGGTCAGATACGCAGTATTTT. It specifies CASSPGGSDTQYF.

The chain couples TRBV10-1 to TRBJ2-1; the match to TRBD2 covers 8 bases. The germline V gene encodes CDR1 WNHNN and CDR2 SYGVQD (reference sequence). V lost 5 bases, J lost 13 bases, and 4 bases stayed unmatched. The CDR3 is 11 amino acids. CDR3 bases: TGCGCCAGCAGTAGCGGGGGCTTCCAGTTCTTC. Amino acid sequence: CASSSGGFQFF.

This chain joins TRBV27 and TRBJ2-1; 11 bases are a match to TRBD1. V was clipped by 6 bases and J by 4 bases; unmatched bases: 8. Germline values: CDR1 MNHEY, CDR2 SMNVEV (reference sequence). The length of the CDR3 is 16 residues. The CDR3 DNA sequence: TGTGCCAGCAGGCAAACCGGGACAGGGGGGTACAATGAGCAGTTCTTC. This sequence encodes CASRQTGTGGYNEQFF.

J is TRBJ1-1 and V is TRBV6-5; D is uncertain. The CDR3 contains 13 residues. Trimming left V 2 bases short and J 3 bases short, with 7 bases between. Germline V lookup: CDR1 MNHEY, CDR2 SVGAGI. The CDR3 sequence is CASSYNGYTEAFF. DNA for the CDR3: TGTGCCAGCAGTTACAACGGGTACACTGAAGCTTTCTTT.

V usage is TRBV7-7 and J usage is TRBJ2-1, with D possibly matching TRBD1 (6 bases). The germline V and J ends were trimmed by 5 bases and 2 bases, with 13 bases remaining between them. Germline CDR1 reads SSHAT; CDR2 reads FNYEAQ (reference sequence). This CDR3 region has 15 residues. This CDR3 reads CASSPDSQPYNEQFF. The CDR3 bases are TGTGCCAGCAGCCCGGACAGCCAACCCTACAATGAGCAGTTCTTC.

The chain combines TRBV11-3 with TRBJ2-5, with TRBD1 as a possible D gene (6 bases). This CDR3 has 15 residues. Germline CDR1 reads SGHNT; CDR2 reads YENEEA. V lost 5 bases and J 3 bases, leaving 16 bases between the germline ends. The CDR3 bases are TGTGCCAGCAGCATACGACCAGGGGACGAAGAGACCCAGTACTTC. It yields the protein CASSIRPGDEETQYF.

The CDR3 bases are TGTGCCAGCAGTGAGGGTAATGGACAGTCCTACACCTTC. Its translation is CASSEGNGQSYTF. This sequence joins TRBV2 and TRBJ1-2, with a weak D call TRBD1 (6 bases). Between the trimmed V and J ends, which lost 3 bases and 10 bases, there was a span of 15 bases. Per the germline V gene, CDR1 is SNHLY and CDR2 is FYNNEI. The CDR3 sequence is 13 residues long.

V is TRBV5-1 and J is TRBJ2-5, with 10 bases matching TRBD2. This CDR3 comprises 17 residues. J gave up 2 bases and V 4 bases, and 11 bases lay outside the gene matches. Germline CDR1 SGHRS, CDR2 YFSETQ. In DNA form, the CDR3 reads TGCGCCAGCAGCAAAGGTGTTGCTAGCGGGGGACAAGAGACCCAGTACTTC. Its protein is CASSKGVASGGQETQYF.

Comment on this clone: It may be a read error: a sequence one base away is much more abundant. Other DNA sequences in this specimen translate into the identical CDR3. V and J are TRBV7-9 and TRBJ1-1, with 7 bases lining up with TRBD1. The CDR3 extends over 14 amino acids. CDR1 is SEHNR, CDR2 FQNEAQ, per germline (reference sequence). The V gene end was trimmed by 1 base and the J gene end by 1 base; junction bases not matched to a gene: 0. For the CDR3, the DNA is TGTGCCAGCAGCTTAGGACAGGGGAACACTGAAGCTTTCTTT. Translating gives CASSLGQGNTEAFF.

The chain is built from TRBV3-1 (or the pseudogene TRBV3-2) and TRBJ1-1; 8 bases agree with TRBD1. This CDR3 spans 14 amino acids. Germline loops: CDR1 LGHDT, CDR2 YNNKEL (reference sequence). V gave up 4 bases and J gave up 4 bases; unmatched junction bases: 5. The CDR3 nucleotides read TGTGCCAGCAGCCCGGCAGGGGGCCGCACTGAAGCTTTCTTT. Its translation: CASSPAGGRTEAFF.

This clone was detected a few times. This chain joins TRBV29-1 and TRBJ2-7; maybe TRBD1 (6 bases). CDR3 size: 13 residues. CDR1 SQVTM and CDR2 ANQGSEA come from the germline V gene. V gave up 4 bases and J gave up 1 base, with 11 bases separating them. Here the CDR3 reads CSVGRDTSYEQYF. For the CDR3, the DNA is TGCAGCGTTGGAAGGGACACGTCCTACGAGCAGTACTTC.

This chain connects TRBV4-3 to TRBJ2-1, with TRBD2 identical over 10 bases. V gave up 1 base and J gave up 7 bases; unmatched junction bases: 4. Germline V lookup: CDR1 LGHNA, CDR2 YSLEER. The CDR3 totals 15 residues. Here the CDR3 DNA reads TGCGCCAGCAGCCAAGTAAGTAGCGGGAGGAATGAGCAGTTCTTC. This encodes CASSQVSSGRNEQFF.

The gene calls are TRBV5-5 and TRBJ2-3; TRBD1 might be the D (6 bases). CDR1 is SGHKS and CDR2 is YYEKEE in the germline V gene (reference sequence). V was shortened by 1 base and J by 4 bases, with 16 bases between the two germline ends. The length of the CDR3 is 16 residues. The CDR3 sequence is CASSLWGPGASDTQYF. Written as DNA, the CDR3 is TGTGCCAGCAGCTTGTGGGGGCCAGGGGCCTCAGATACGCAGTATTTT. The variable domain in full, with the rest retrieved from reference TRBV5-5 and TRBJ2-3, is DAGVTQSPTHLIKTRGQQVTLRCSPISGHKSVSWYQQVLGQGPQFIFQYYEKEERGRGNFPDRFSARQFPNYSSELNVNALLLGDSALYLCASSLWGPGASDTQYFGPGTRLTVL.

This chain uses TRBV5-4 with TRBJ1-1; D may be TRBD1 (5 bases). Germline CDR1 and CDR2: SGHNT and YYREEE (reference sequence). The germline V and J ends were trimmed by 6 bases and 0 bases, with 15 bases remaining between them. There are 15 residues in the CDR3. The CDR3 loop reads CASNPLGGVNTEAFF. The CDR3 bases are TGTGCCAGCAACCCCCTGGGAGGGGTGAACACTGAAGCTTTCTTT.

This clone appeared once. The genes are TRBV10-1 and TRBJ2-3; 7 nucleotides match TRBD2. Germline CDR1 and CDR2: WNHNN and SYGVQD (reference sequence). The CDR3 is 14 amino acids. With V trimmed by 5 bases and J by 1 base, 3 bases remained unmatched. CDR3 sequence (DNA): TGCGCCAGCAGTATGGGGGGGGGCACAGATACGCAGTATTTT. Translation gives CASSMGGGTDTQYF.